The clone carrying this T cell receptor beta chain was picked up a small number of times. The data were produced by immunoSEQ multiplex PCR, yet TCRdb's version contains in-frame clones alone and is incomplete. The table lists some 6,200 clones, more than 60% of them singletons, with 10% in the top ten. The tumor samples were collected prior to definitive surgery or chemotherapy. The data belong to a study of high-grade serous ovarian cancer treatment subgroups. Source material: tumor tissue. This TCR was recovered from a human donor with high-grade serous ovarian cancer.

The CDR3 sequence: CASSSVGGAREQYF. CDR3 bases: TGCGCCAGCAGCTCGGTGGGAGGGGCGCGTGAGCAGTACTTC. The chain has TRBV5-1 and TRBJ2-7; 7 nucleotides match TRBD2. The junction had 10 bases not matched to a gene; V was cut back by 3 bases and J by 7 bases. This CDR3 has 14 residues. CDR1 and CDR2 from the germline V gene are SGHRS and YFSETQ.